These 11 T cell receptor beta chains originate from one sample sequenced in a study of control samples from healthy donors and cancer patients. Using immunoSEQ multiplex PCR, the repertoire was profiled, and TCRdb retains in-frame clones only, with some absent. Of roughly 140,000 clones listed, 89% are singletons. The sequencing sample was made of blood. These receptors came from a man aged 25 to 45 in good health.

The V gene is TRBV2, the J gene TRBJ2-1; maybe TRBD2 (5 bases). This CDR3 has 14 amino acids. Germline V gene data show CDR1 as SNHLY and CDR2 as FYNNEI. Trimming shortened V by 11 bases and J by 5 bases, and 19 bases separated the two germline ends. The CDR3 loop reads CAHGVRDINNEQFF. In DNA, the CDR3 is TGTGCCCACGGGGTCCGGGATATTAACAATGAGCAGTTCTTC.

The chain uses TRBV19 and TRBJ2-1; 11 nucleotides agree with TRBD2. Looked up from germline, CDR1 is LNHDA and CDR2 is SQIVND (reference sequence). The CDR3 contains 12 residues. V lost 10 bases and J lost 8; bases outside the gene matches: 4. The CDR3 region is CATSGGHDEQFF. CDR3 sequence (DNA): TGTGCCACTAGCGGGGGGCACGATGAGCAGTTCTTC. The variable domain in full, with the rest retrieved from reference TRBV19 and TRBJ2-1, is DGGITQSPKYLFRKEGQNVTLSCEQNLNHDAMYWYRQDPGQGLRLIYYSQIVNDFQKGDIAEGYSVSREKKESFPLTVTSAQKNPTAFYLCATSGGHDEQFFGPGTRLTVL.

The V and J genes are TRBV11-2 and TRBJ2-7, with 8 bases identical to TRBD1. V lost 0 bases to trimming and J lost 3 bases; unmatched junction nucleotides: 4. This CDR3 is 15 amino acids long. Germline lookup yields CDR1 SGHAT and CDR2 FQNNGV. The CDR3 nucleotides read TGTGCCAGCAGCTTAGAAGCCAGGGGGCTCTACGAGCAGTACTTC. Amino acid sequence: CASSLEARGLYEQYF.

CDR3 amino acids: CASSQDVQGRTEAFF. For the CDR3, the DNA is TGCGCCAGCAGCCAAGATGTACAGGGGAGGACTGAAGCTTTCTTT. The chain is built from TRBV4-1 and TRBJ1-1; 7 positions agree with TRBD1. This CDR3 contains 15 residues. Germline CDR1 reads MGHRA; CDR2 reads YSYEKL. The junction had 6 bases not matched to a gene; V was cut back by 0 bases and J by 5 bases.

The chain joins TRBV2 to TRBJ2-1; D ambiguous. Germline V gene data show CDR1 as SNHLY and CDR2 as FYNNEI. V gave up 2 bases and J gave up 0 bases, with 11 bases separating them. The CDR3 is 16 amino acids. CDR3 DNA sequence: TGTGCCAGCAGTGAAACGGACGTTAGCTCCTACAATGAGCAGTTCTTC. Translating gives CASSETDVSSYNEQFF.

This chain joins TRBV5-6 and TRBJ1-1; a possible D gene is TRBD1 (5 bases). V was cut by 4 bases and J by 9 bases, with 16 bases left in between. The CDR3 is 13 residues long. The germline CDR1 and CDR2 sequences are SGHDT and YYEEEE. The CDR3 nucleotides are TGTGCCAGCAGCGTAGGTAGGCAGGGAAAAGCTTTCTTT. Translated: CASSVGRQGKAFF.

The chain links TRBV6-5 to TRBJ2-1; the D call may be TRBD1 or TRBD2 (5 bases each). V was cut by 2 bases and J by 2 bases, with 7 bases left in between. The germline CDR1 and CDR2 sequences are MNHEY and SVGAGI. The CDR3 has 14 residues. CDR3 region: CASSYRGPYNEQFF. The CDR3, as DNA: TGTGCCAGCAGTTACCGGGGACCCTACAATGAGCAGTTCTTC.

DNA of the CDR3: TGTGCCAGCAGCTTGACAGTTAACTATGGCTACACCTTC. This encodes CASSLTVNYGYTF. The chain has TRBV5-4 and TRBJ1-2; no definite D call. Germline V gene lookup returns CDR1 SGHNT and CDR2 YYREEE (reference sequence). V was shortened by 1 base and J by 1 base, with 5 bases between the two germline ends. The length of the CDR3 is 13 residues.

The rearrangement joins TRBV12-5 to TRBJ2-7, with D possibly TRBD1 on 6 matching bases. The CDR3 spans 12 residues. Germline values: CDR1 LGHNT, CDR2 FRNRAP. The V and J ends lost 6 bases and 3 bases respectively, with 9 bases between them. The CDR3, as DNA: TGTGCTAGTGGACCACAGGGCTACGAGCAGTACTTC. Translation: CASGPQGYEQYF.

The chain couples TRBV7-3 to TRBJ2-1; weak D call: TRBD1 (6 bases). The CDR3 runs to 13 residues. CDR1 SGHTA and CDR2 FQGTGA come from the germline V gene. V gave up 8 bases and J gave up 5 bases, with 13 bases separating them. The CDR3 DNA reads as TGTGCCAGCTCGAACAGGGTTAACAATGAGCAGTTCTTC. It is translated as CASSNRVNNEQFF. Drawing the rest from reference TRBV7-3 and TRBJ2-1, the complete variable domain is GAGVSQTPSNKVTEKGKYVELRCDPISGHTALYWYRQSLGQGPEFLIYFQGTGAADDSGLPNDRFFAVRPEGSVSTLKIQRTERGDSAVYLCASSNRVNNEQFFGPGTRLTVL.

The chain couples TRBV5-4 to TRBJ1-6, with D possibly TRBD1 on 5 matching bases. Germline V gene data show CDR1 as SGHNT and CDR2 as YYREEE (reference sequence). This CDR3 has 16 residues. Trimming cost V 3 bases and J 0 bases, with 10 bases left between them. CDR3 sequence reads: CASSSQGSSYNSPLHF. The DNA of the CDR3 is TGTGCCAGCAGCTCCCAGGGCAGCTCCTATAATTCACCCCTCCACTTT.